This T cell receptor (beta chain) stems from a study of T-cell reconstitution after alpha-beta-depleted transplantation in children. This clonotype was detected only a few times. Its target is not known. The study, taken as a whole, reports: Reportedly, alpha-beta T cells present about two months post-transplant originated from several hundred expanded clones of graft origin.

Library preparation (for TCRbeta) was performed with unique molecular identifiers. TCRdb reprocessed the PCR reads with MiXCR, giving one entry per CDR3 protein. The sample records 98,000 or so distinct CDR3 sequences, around 22% being singletons. Trimming took 4 bases from V and 1 from J, leaving 9 bases between them. The CDR3 is 15 amino acids. CDR1 SGHNT and CDR2 YYREEE come from the germline V gene (reference sequence). Sequencing used PBMCs, obtained before TCRalphabeta/CD19-depleted stem cell transplant. This TCR was recovered from a boy between 2 and 10 years old with acute lymphoblastic leukemia, due to receive a stem cell transplant. This chain joins TRBV5-4 and TRBJ2-6; tentatively, D is TRBD2 (5 bases). The CDR3 is CASSGGSSGANVLTF. The CDR3 DNA sequence: TGTGCCAGCAGCGGCGGGTCTTCTGGGGCCAACGTCCTGACTTTC.